This passage covers 12 T cell receptor beta chains from one sample sequenced in a study of T cells expressing NK-cell markers. TCRdb processed the 5' RACE reads again and assigns one entry to each CDR3 protein, with no DNA. This sample lists under 600,000 distinct CDR3 sequences; its ten largest clones have approximately 1.4%. The sample taken for sequencing was blood T cells: a sorted CD56 or NKG2C T cell subset, CD4+ or CD8+ T cells, or bulk PBMC T cells (not recorded which). These receptors all come from a woman aged 50 to 60 in good health.

The gene calls are TRBV12-3 or TRBV12-4 and TRBJ2-5; TCRdb calls TRBD1, which cannot be checked without DNA. This CDR3 is 14 amino acids long. The CDR3 region is CASIWGGTQETQYF.

V is TRBV29-1 and J is TRBJ1-1; the D call from TCRdb, TRBD1, cannot be confirmed without DNA. Germline loops: CDR1 SQVTM, CDR2 ANQGSEA. The length of the CDR3 is 16 residues. The CDR3 protein is CSAGGTGKSTNTEAFF.

The V and J genes are TRBV4-2 and TRBJ2-7; the TRBD2 assignment by TCRdb is unverifiable without DNA. Germline CDR1 is LGHNA and CDR2 is YNFKEQ. This CDR3 region has 18 residues. CDR3 in amino acids: CASSQDGRLAGGNYEQYF.

CDR3 amino acids: CASSYVAGGGGEQFF. The gene calls are TRBV6-2 or TRBV6-3 and TRBJ2-1; TCRdb designates TRBD2, a call that cannot be tested without DNA. Germline V gene sequence: CDR1 MNHEY, CDR2 SVGEGT. The CDR3 loop spans 15 amino acids.

This chain uses TRBV20-1 with TRBJ2-3. The CDR3 spans 18 residues. Looked up from germline, CDR1 is DFQATT and CDR2 is SNEGSKA (reference sequence). The chain's CDR3 is CSARDFEWSTPYTDTQYF.

The V and J genes are TRBV6-5 and TRBJ2-1. The CDR3 extends over 16 amino acids. CDR1 and CDR2 (germline): MNHEY, SVGAGI. This CDR3 reads CASSRTGGRHYNEQFF.

The rearrangement joins TRBV11-3 to TRBJ2-3; TCRdb returns TRBD1, unconfirmable since there is no DNA. The CDR3 runs to 17 residues. In germline, CDR1 is SGHNT, CDR2 YENEEA. Here the CDR3 reads CASSPSLPPLITDTQYF.

This chain joins TRBV27 and TRBJ2-2; the TCRdb call, TRBD1, lacks DNA for checking. Looked up from germline, CDR1 is MNHEY and CDR2 is SMNVEV (reference sequence). The CDR3 consists of 16 residues. CDR3 amino acids: CASYEPGQGRSGELFF.

The chain is built from TRBV11-2 and TRBJ1-1; TCRdb lists TRBD1, though no DNA is available to test this call. Germline V lookup: CDR1 SGHAT, CDR2 FQNNGV. The CDR3 has 13 amino acids. The CDR3 is CASSLADSSGTFF. The complete variable domain, with remaining parts taken from reference TRBV11-2 and TRBJ1-1, reads EAGVAQSPRYKIIEKRQSVAFWCNPISGHATLYWYQQILGQGPKLLIQFQNNGVVDDSQLPKDRFSAERLKGVDSTLKIQPAKLEDSAVYLCASSLADSSGTFFGQGTRLTVV.

V and J are TRBV24-1 and TRBJ2-2; TCRdb designates TRBD2, a call that cannot be tested without DNA. Germline CDR1 KGHDR, CDR2 SFDVKD. This CDR3 is built from 17 residues. The chain's CDR3 is CATRPPQREFLTGELFF.

The chain uses TRBV5-1 and TRBJ2-7; the TCRdb D gene call, TRBD1, has no DNA to confirm it. This CDR3 contains 15 residues. The germline gives CDR1 SGHRS, CDR2 YFSETQ. CDR3 loop: CASSFGGGSSYEQYF.

CDR3 amino acids: CASSLSGSLREVVDEQFF. This chain connects TRBV12-3 or TRBV12-4 to TRBJ2-1; without DNA, the TCRdb call of TRBD2 cannot be checked. The CDR3 length is 18 residues.